This TCR beta chain was profiled in a study of OX40 agonist ivuxolimab in advanced cancers. About the investigation overall: The costimulatory receptor OX40 (CD134) was targeted by ivuxolimab, a fully human IgG2 agonistic monoclonal antibody. Intravenous ivuxolimab was administered to patients every 2 weeks at six dose levels: 0.01, 0.1, 0.3, 1.5, 3 and 10 mg/kg. Of the roughly 52 patients in dose escalation, some 20 had hepatocellular carcinoma, roughly 15 had melanoma, 9 had renal cell carcinoma and 9 had head and neck cancer. The dose-escalation cohort was 80% to 90% male with a mean age of around 64 years, ranging from 23 to 79. Prior anti-PD-1, anti-PD-L1 or anti-CTLA-4 therapy was permitted, and checkpoint inhibitors had been received by around 40% of dose-escalation patients. Three dose-escalation patients achieved partial responses, one with hepatocellular carcinoma and two with cutaneous melanoma. Peripheral TCRbeta sequencing aimed to test whether ivuxolimab altered TCR sequence diversity and caused clonal T-cell expansion. The paper reports the monotherapy dose-escalation portion (N = 52 patients) of the phase I ivuxolimab trial.

The full study reports these points: The antigen specificity of the peripheral T cells that underwent clonal expansion was not determined. Low levels of normalized T-cell clonal expansion were also seen in some patients who did not respond. After ivuxolimab, more expanded clones were found on average in CD8+ T cells than in CD4+ T cells. In the 0.1-3.0 mg/kg groups, partial responders had among the lowest normalized peripheral clonal expansion, particularly in CD8+ T cells. At doses from 0.1 to 3.0 mg/kg, clonal expansion was seen in both CD4+ and CD8+ blood T cells between baseline and week 6.

At the junction V is shortened by 5 bases and J by 2 bases, with 19 bases in between. Counted from cysteine to phenylalanine, this CDR3 has 16 amino acids. Only the CDR3 DNA stays, 48 bases, in frame from base 1. The germline V gene specifies SGHAT as CDR1 and FQNNGV as CDR2. In the case of this clone: Its antigen is not yet known. Nothing much larger sits one base from this clone, and base qualities are not available.

The trial excluded patients who had a history of autoimmune disease or were on systemic immunosuppression. In every dose cohort, peripheral blood was drawn for TCR sequencing at baseline, cycle 4 day 1, and cycle 7 day 1. Samples came from an open-label, multicenter, first-in-human phase I dose-escalation trial of ivuxolimab. Adults with locally advanced or metastatic head and neck squamous cell, hepatocellular, melanoma or renal cell carcinoma were enrolled in the trial. CD4+ and CD8+ T cells were sorted separately from peripheral blood before TCR sequencing. For sequencing of the TCRbeta CDR3 region, genomic DNA was extracted from the sorted cells. The immunoSEQ Assay was used for sequencing of TCRbeta CDR3 regions. TCRdb retrieved this table from immuneACCESS and kept in-frame rearrangements only. Not all clones are present; in checked studies, unresolved V genes account for under half, and no reason is known for the remainder. This sample has just over 90,000 clones in its table, and approximately 94% of those were observed once. Clones ranked in the top ten supply about 2.6% of the sample.

This sequence originates from an adult with an advanced solid tumor such as melanoma, head and neck, liver or kidney cancer. The V and J segments used are TRBV11-2 and TRBJ2-7; TRBD1 is a possible D gene, resting on 6 matching bases. The source material was CD4+ or CD8+ T cells sorted from blood, sampled in a trial of the OX40 agonist ivuxolimab. Read as DNA, the sequence is TGTGCCAGCAGCGGCTTAACAGAGGGGGTTCCCTACGAGCAGTACTTC. Translated, it reads CASSGLTEGVPYEQYF.